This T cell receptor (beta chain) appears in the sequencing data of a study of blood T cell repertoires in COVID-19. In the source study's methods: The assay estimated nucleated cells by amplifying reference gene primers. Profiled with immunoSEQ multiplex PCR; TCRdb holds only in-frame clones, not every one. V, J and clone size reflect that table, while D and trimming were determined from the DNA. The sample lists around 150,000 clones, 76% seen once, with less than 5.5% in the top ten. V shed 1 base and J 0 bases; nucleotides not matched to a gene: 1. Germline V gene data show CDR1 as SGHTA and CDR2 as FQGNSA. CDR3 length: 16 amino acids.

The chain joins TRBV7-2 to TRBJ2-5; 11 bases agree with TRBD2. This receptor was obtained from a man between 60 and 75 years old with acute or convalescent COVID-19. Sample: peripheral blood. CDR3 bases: TGTGCCAGCAGCTTAGGGGGACTAGCGGACCAAGAGACCCAGTACTTC. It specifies CASSLGGLADQETQYF.